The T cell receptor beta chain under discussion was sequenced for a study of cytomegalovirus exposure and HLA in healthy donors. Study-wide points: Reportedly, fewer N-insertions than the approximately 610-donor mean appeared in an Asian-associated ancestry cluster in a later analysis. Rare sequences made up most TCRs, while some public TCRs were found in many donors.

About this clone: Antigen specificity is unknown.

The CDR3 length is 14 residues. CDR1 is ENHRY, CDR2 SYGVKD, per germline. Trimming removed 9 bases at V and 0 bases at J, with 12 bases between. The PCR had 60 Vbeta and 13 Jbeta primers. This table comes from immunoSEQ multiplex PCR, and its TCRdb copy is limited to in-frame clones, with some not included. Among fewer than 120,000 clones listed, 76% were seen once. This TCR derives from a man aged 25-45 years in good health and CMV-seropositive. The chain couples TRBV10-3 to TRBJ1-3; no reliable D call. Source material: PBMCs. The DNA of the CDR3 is TGTGCCATGAAGGACGGGAGCTCTGGAAACACCATATATTTT. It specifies CAMKDGSSGNTIYF.